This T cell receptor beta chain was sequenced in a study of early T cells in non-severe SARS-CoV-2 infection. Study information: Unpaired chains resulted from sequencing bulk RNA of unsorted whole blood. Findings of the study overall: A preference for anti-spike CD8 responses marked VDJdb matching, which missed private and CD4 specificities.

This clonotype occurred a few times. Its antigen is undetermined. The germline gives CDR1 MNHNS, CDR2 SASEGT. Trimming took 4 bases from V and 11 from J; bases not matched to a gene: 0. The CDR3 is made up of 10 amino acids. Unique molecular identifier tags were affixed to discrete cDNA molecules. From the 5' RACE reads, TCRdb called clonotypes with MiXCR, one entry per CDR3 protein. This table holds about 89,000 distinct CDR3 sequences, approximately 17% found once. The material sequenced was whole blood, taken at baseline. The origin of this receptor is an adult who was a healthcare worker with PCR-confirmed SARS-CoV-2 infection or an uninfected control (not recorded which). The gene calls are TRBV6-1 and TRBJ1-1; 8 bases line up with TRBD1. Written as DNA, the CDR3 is TGTGCCAGCAGTGGACAGGGGGCTTTCTTT. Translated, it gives CASSGQGAFF.